The clone carrying this TCR beta chain was counted between two and nine times. Its antigen is unidentified. The data are from a study of CD8+ T cells in alopecia areata. General study points: There were also resident alphabeta T cells of normal skin sequenced in scalp samples. Clarity of TCR sharing across patients fell short of that in mice, possibly HLA-related. Lesional scalp displayed greater clonality than normal scalp, most notably in alopecia totalis/universalis.

Alopecia areata patients had lesional scalp punch biopsies and peripheral blood taken from them. cDNA reverse transcribed from extracted RNA served as the sequencing template. Profiling relied on immunoSEQ multiplex PCR, and the TCRdb table lists in-frame clones only, not all of them. The sample holds more than 95,000 clones, more than 35% seen once. This CDR3 is 15 amino acids long. Germline assignment: CDR1 SEHNR and CDR2 FQNEAQ (reference sequence). V was clipped by 7 bases and J by 0 bases, with 14 bases between them. Sequencing was performed on CD4+ T cells sorted from blood. The gene calls are TRBV7-9 and TRBJ2-3; the D call may be TRBD1 or TRBD2 (6 bases each). This TCR derives from a human donor with alopecia areata. The DNA for the CDR3 is TGTGCCAGCACCCATAGGGGGGCTAGCACAGATACGCAGTATTTT. Its protein product is CASTHRGASTDTQYF.